The 8 T cell receptor beta chains below were found in one sample sequenced in a study of blood T cell repertoires in COVID-19. Clones were sequenced by immunoSEQ multiplex PCR, and TCRdb holds only the in-frame ones, with some missing. The data contain over 100,000 clones, approximately 78% of them seen just once; the ten biggest clones take up about 9%. The sequenced sample consisted of peripheral blood. These receptors were collected from a man aged 55 to 69 with active or convalescent COVID-19.

The chain recombines TRBV5-1 with TRBJ2-3; D is perhaps TRBD2 (6 bases). Trimming removed 0 bases from V and 3 bases from J, with 14 bases in between. The CDR3 has 16 residues. CDR1 and CDR2 from the germline V gene are SGHRS and YFSETQ. Here the CDR3 reads CASSLGGGRLTDTQYF. CDR3 nucleotide sequence: TGCGCCAGCAGCTTGGGCGGAGGGAGGTTAACAGATACGCAGTATTTT.

This clone was found a few times. The chain recombines TRBV3-1 (or the pseudogene TRBV3-2) with TRBJ1-2; D gene unclear. Germline-derived CDR1 and CDR2 are LGHDT and YNNKEL (reference sequence). The V end lost 5 bases, the J end lost 4 bases, and 8 bases lay between the germline ends. CDR3 length equals 12 residues. The CDR3 protein is CASSKNSYGYTF. As DNA, the CDR3 is TGTGCCAGCAGCAAAAACTCCTATGGCTACACCTTC.

This clone was picked up a small number of times. This sequence joins TRBV9 and TRBJ1-3; D unclear. V lost 4 bases to trimming and J lost 0 bases, with 14 bases between them. The CDR3 loop spans 16 amino acids. Germline assignment: CDR1 SGDLS and CDR2 YYNGEE. The CDR3 coding sequence is TGTGCCAGCAGCTACTTAGACACCTTCTCTGGAAACACCATATATTTT. This gives the protein CASSYLDTFSGNTIYF.

The chain is built from TRBV5-8 and TRBJ2-1; D perhaps matches TRBD2 (5 bases). This CDR3 has 10 amino acids. Trimming removed 4 bases at V and 12 bases at J, with 8 bases between. Germline V gene data show CDR1 as SGHTS and CDR2 as YDEGEE. The CDR3 sequence: CASSIRGQFF. CDR3 nucleotides: TGTGCCAGCAGCATTCGGGGGCAGTTCTTC.

This chain connects TRBV7-9 to TRBJ1-1; TRBD1 matches 8 bases. Unmatched junction bases numbered 9, after V lost 4 bases and J lost 5 bases. The length of the CDR3 is 15 residues. The germline V gene encodes CDR1 SEHNR and CDR2 FQNEAQ (reference sequence). The CDR3 region is CASSSAGGAETEAFF. CDR3 sequence (DNA): TGTGCCAGCAGCTCCGCAGGGGGCGCGGAAACTGAAGCTTTCTTT. Full variable domain (rest looked up from reference TRBV7-9 and TRBJ1-1): DTGVSQNPRHKITKRGQNVTFRCDPISEHNRLYWYRQTLGQGPEFLTYFQNEAQLEKSRLLSDRFSAERPKGSFSTLEIQRTEQGDSAMYLCASSSAGGAETEAFFGQGTRLTVV.

The V call is TRBV11-2, the J call TRBJ2-1; the D gene is possibly TRBD2 (5 bases). Germline CDR1 SGHAT, CDR2 FQNNGV. This CDR3 contains 16 residues. Trimming pared 5 bases from V and 0 bases from J, leaving 14 bases between. The CDR3 bases are TGTGCCAGCAGCACGGACTTACAGAGCTCCTACAATGAGCAGTTCTTC. It translates to CASSTDLQSSYNEQFF.

This sequence joins TRBV6-6 and TRBJ2-1, with a tentative D call TRBD2 (6 bases). The CDR3 has 18 amino acids. Germline CDR1 MNHNY, CDR2 SVGAGI (reference sequence). With 5 bases removed from V and 6 bases from J, the gap between germline ends came to 26 bases. The CDR3 loop is CASSHPFSGRMLGNEQFF. CDR3 coding DNA: TGTGCCAGCAGTCATCCCTTCAGCGGGCGGATGCTTGGCAATGAGCAGTTCTTC.

This chain uses TRBV10-3 with TRBJ1-5; no firm D call. CDR1 is ENHRY, CDR2 SYGVKD, per germline. The V end lost 3 bases, the J end lost 1 base, and 4 bases lay between the germline ends. The CDR3 loop spans 13 amino acids. The CDR3 DNA sequence: TGTGCCATCAGTGATAGCAGCAATCAGCCCCAGCATTTT. Translated: CAISDSSNQPQHF.